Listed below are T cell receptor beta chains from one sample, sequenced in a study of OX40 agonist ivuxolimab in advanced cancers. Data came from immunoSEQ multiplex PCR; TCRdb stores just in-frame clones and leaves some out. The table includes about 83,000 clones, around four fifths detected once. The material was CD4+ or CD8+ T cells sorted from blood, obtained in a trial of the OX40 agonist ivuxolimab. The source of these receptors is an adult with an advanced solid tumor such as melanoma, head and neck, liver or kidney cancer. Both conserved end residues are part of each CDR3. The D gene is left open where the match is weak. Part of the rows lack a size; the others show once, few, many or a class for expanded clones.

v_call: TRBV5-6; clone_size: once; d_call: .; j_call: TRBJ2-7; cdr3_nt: TGTGCCAGCAGCTTGGAGGGATACGAGCAGTACTTC; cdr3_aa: CASSLEGYEQYF
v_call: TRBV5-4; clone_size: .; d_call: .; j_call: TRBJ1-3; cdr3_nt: TGTGCCAGCAGCGGGGCGGGGGCGCCTGGAAACACCATATATTTT; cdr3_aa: CASSGAGAPGNTIYF
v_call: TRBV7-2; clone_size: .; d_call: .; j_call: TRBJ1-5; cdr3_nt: TGTGCCAGCAGCCGAGTCAATCAGCCCCAGCATTTT; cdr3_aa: CASSRVNQPQHF
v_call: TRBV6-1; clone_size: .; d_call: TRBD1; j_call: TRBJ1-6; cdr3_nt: TGTGCCAGCAGTGAAGCGCTCTTGACAGGGACTAATTCACCCCTCCACTTT; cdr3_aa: CASSEALLTGTNSPLHF
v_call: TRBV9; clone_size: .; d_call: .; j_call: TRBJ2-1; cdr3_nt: TGTGCCAGCAGCGTAGGTTCTGGGGTAGGGGTGGGCAATGAGCAGTTCTTC; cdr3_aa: CASSVGSGVGVGNEQFF
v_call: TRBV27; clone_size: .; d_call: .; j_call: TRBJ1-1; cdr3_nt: TGTGCCAGCAGTTTATCCGGCCAGCTTAACACTGAAGCTTTCTTT; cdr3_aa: CASSLSGQLNTEAFF
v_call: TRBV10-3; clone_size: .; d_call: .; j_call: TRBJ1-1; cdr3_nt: TGTGCCATCAGTTCAATACAGGGTACTGAAGCTTTCTTT; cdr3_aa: CAISSIQGTEAFF
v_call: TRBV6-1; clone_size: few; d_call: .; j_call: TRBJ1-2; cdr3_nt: TGTGCCAGCAGTGAACTGCACAAAACCTTC; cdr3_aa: CASSELHKTF
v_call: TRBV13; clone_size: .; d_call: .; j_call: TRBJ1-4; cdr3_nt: TGTGCCAGCAGCCCAGAGAAAGGGGGGCGTTCTTCGAGTGAAAAACTGTTTTTT; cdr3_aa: CASSPEKGGRSSSEKLFF
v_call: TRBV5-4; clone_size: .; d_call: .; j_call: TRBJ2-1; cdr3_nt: TGTGCCAGCAGCTTGGCGACCCAGAGCTCCTACAATGAGCAGTTCTTC; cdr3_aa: CASSLATQSSYNEQFF
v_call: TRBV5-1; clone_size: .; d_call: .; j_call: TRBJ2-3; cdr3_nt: TGCGCCAGCAGCTTGGATTCAGGGTTTGGCGCAGATACGCAGTATTTT; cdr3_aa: CASSLDSGFGADTQYF
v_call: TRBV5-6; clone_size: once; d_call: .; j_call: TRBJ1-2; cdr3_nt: TGTGCCAGCAGCTTGGGGGGCCAGGGGAGATACTATGGCTACACCTTC; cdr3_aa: CASSLGGQGRYYGYTF
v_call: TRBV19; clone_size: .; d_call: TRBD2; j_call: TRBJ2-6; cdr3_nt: TGTGCCAGTACCCAACTAGCGGGGGGAAGCTCTGGGGCCAACGTCCTGACTTTC; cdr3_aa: CASTQLAGGSSGANVLTF
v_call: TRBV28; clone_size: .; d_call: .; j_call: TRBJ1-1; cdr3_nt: TGTGCCATCCAACGACCCGACCGGACTGAAGCTTTCTTT; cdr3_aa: CAIQRPDRTEAFF
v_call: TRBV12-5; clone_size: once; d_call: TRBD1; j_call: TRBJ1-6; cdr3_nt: TGTGCTAGTGGTAAGGGACAGAATAATTCACCCCTCCACTTT; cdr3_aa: CASGKGQNNSPLHF
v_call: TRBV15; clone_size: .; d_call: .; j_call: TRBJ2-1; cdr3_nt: TGTGCCACCAGCAGAGATGGTGCGGCGCACAATGAGCAGTTCTTC; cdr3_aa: CATSRDGAAHNEQFF
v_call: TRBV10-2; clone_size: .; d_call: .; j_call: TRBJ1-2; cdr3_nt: TGCGCCAGCAGTGATTACACCTCCGCCGGCTATGGCTACACCTTC; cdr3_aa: CASSDYTSAGYGYTF
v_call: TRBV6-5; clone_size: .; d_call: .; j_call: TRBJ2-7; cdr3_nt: TGTGCCAGCAGCCTCCCGACTCTGCACGAGCAGTACTTC; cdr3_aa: CASSLPTLHEQYF
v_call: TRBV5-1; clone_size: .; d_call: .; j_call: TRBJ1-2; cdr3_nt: TGCGCCAGCAGCTGGGACATACGGGTGTCTGGCTACACCTTC; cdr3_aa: CASSWDIRVSGYTF
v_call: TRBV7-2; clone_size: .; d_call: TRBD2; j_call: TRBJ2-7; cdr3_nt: TGTGCCAGCAGCTTAGGGGTTTCAGCGGGGAGCGAGCAGTACTTC; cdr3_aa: CASSLGVSAGSEQYF
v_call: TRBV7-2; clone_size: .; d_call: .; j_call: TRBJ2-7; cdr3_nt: TGTGCCAGCAGCTTAGGGTATTCCTACGAGCAGTACTTC; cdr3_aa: CASSLGYSYEQYF
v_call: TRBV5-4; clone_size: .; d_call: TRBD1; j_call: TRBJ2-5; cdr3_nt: TGTGCCGGCGGGACAGGGGATAGAGAGACCCAGTACTTC; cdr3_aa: CAGGTGDRETQYF
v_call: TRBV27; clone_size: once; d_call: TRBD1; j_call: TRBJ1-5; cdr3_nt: TGTGCCAGCAGACCAACAGGGGGCAATCAGCCCCAGCATTTT; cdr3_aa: CASRPTGGNQPQHF
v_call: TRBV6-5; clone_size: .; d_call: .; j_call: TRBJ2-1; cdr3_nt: TGTGCCAGCGCGAGGCAGTTAAACAATGAGCAGTTCTTC; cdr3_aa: CASARQLNNEQFF
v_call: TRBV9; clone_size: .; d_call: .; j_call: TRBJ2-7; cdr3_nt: TGTGCCAGCAGCGCCCACTTGAAGGACGAGCAGTACTTC; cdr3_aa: CASSAHLKDEQYF
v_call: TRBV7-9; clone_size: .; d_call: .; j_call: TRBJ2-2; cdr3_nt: TGTGCCAGCAGCTTTTCTGCCGGGGAGCTGTTTTTT; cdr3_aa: CASSFSAGELFF
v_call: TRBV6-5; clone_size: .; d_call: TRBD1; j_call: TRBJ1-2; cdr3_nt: TGTGCCAGCAGGAAGGACCGGGACAGCATCTATGGCTACACCTTC; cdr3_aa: CASRKDRDSIYGYTF
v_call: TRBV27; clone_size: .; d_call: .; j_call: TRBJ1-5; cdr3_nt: TGTGCCAGCAGTTTGACCAATCAGCCCCAGCATTTT; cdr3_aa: CASSLTNQPQHF
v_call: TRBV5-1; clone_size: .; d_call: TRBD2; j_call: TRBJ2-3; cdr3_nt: TGCGCCAGCAGGACTAGCGGTGGCACAGATACGCAGTATTTT; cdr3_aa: CASRTSGGTDTQYF
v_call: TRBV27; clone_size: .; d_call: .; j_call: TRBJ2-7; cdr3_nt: TGTGCCAGCAGTGTAAGACTGCCCGACACCTACGAGCAGTACTTC; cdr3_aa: CASSVRLPDTYEQYF
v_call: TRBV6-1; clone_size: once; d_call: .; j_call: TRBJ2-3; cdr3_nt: TGTGCCAGCCAACTTGAATCGGACCGTCCAGATACGCAGTATTTT; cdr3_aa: CASQLESDRPDTQYF
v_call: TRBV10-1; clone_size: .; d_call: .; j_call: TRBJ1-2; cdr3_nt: TGCGCCAGCAGCACTCCAACAAGTTGGCAGACCAAAAACTATGGCTACACCTTC; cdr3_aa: CASSTPTSWQTKNYGYTF
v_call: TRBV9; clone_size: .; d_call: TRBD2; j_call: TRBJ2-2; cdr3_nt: TGTGCCAGCAGCGTTTCTAGCGGGGGGGCCACCGGGGAGCTGTTTTTT; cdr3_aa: CASSVSSGGATGELFF
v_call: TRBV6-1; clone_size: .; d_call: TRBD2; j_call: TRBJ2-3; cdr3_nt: TGTGCCAGCAGTGAAATAGGCGGGGGAGCCAGTTGGGATACGCAGTATTTT; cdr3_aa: CASSEIGGGASWDTQYF
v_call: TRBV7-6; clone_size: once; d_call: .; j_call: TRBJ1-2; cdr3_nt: TGTGCCAGCAGACTGAAGGGGGGCTACACCTTC; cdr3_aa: CASRLKGGYTF
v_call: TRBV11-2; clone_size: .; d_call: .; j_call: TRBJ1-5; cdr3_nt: TGTGCCAGCAGCCAAACAGGGAATCAGCCCCAGCATTTT; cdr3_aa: CASSQTGNQPQHF
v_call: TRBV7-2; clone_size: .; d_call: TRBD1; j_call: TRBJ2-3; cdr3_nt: TGTGCCAGCAGCCGGGCGGGACAGGGTTCAGATACGCAGTATTTT; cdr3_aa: CASSRAGQGSDTQYF
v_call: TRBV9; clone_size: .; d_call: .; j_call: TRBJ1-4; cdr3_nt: TGTGCCAGCAGCGTAGATGGGATTCGGGCTAATGAAAAACTGTTTTTT; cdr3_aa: CASSVDGIRANEKLFF
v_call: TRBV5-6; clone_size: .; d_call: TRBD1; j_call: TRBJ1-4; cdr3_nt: TGTGCCACCCGGGACAGGGCTTCTAATGAAAAACTGTTTTTT; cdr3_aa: CATRDRASNEKLFF
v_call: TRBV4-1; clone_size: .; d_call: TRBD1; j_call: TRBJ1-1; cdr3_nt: TGCGCCAGCAGCCTCGTGGGACAGAGGGACACTGAAGCTTTCTTT; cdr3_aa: CASSLVGQRDTEAFF
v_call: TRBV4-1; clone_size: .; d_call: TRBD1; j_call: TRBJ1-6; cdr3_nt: TGCGCCAGCAGCCAAACGACAGGGGGCGGTTCACCCCTCCACTTT; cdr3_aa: CASSQTTGGGSPLHF
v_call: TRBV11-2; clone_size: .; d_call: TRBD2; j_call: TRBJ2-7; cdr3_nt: TGTGCCAGCAGCACAGCGGGGGGTCCCTACGAGCAGTACTTC; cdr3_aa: CASSTAGGPYEQYF
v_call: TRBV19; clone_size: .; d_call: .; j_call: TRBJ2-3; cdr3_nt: TGTGCCAGTAGTATTGTGGGCACAGATACGCAGTATTTT; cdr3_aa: CASSIVGTDTQYF
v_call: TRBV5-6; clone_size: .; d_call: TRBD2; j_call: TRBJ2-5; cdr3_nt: TGTGCCAGCAGCTTGGTTAGACTAGCGGGGGGCCGAGGCCAAGAGACCCAGTACTTC; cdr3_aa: CASSLVRLAGGRGQETQYF
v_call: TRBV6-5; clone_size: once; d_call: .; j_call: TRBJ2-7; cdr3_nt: TGTGCCAGCAGTCTACAGGGAGCCGACTACGAGCAGTACTTC; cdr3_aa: CASSLQGADYEQYF
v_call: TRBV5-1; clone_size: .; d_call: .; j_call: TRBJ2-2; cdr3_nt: TGCGCCAGCAGCTTAAGTCAGGGAAGGACCGGGGAGCTGTTTTTT; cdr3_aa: CASSLSQGRTGELFF
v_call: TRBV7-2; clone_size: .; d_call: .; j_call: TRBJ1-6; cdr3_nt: TGTGCCAGCAGCTCTTTAAATTCACCCCTCCACTTT; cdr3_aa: CASSSLNSPLHF
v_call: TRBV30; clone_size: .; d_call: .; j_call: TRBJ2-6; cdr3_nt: TGTGCCTGGAGTGTACTCGGGCCTTCTTCCGGGGCCAACGTCCTGACTTTC; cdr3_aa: CAWSVLGPSSGANVLTF
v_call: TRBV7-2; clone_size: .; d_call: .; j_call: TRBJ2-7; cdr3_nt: TGTGCCAGCAGCCAGGGAGGACAGTCTCCCTACGAGCAGTACTTC; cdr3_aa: CASSQGGQSPYEQYF
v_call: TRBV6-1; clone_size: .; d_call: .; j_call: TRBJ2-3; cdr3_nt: TGTGCCAGTACCTATACTGACAGGAGAACAGATACGCAGTATTTT; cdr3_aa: CASTYTDRRTDTQYF
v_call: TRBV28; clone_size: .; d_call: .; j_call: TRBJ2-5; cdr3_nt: TGTGCCAGCAGTTTCGAGTCAGTACTCACGGAGACCCAGTACTTC; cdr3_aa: CASSFESVLTETQYF
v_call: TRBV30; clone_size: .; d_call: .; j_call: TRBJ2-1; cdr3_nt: TGTGCCTGGAGTGTATCCGACGGCGATAAGCAGTTCTTC; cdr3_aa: CAWSVSDGDKQFF